The 24 T cell receptor beta chains below come from one sample, sequenced in a study of response to subunit inactivated influenza vaccine. TCRdb re-called the RT-PCR reads with MiXCR, one entry per CDR3 protein. The table has fewer than 800,000 distinct CDR3 sequences, around a sixth seen once; the top ten hold around 10%. Sequencing used PBMCs from blood, obtained 11 to 12 days after vaccination. The source of these receptors is a man aged 50 to 60 who received an inactivated influenza vaccine.

This clonotype was seen only a few times. J is TRBJ1-2 and V is TRBV7-9; no clear D gene. V was shortened by 1 base and J by 4 bases, with 10 bases between the two germline ends. Germline assignment: CDR1 SEHNR and CDR2 FQNEAQ (reference sequence). The CDR3 contains 14 residues. CDR3 in amino acids: CASSLDPHGYGYTF. CDR3 sequence (DNA): TGTGCCAGCAGCTTAGATCCGCATGGCTATGGCTACACCTTC. The full variable domain, with the rest looked up from reference TRBV7-9 and TRBJ1-2, is DTGVSQNPRHKITKRGQNVTFRCDPISEHNRLYWYRQTLGQGPEFLTYFQNEAQLEKSRLLSDRFSAERPKGSFSTLEIQRTEQGDSAMYLCASSLDPHGYGYTFGSGTRLTVV.

This clonotype has ten or more counts. V and J are TRBV3-1 and TRBJ1-1; D possibly corresponds to TRBD1 (5 bases). Trimming stripped 4 bases from V and 1 base from J, with 10 bases between. CDR3 length: 14 residues. Germline lookup yields CDR1 LGHDT and CDR2 YNNKEL (reference sequence). The CDR3 DNA reads TGTGCCAGCAGCCCGACAGTGGAGAACACTGAAGCTTTCTTT. Translated, it gives CASSPTVENTEAFF.

The rearrangement links TRBV20-1 to TRBJ2-1, with 7 bases identical to TRBD1. Germline CDR1 DFQATT, CDR2 SNEGSKA (reference sequence). CDR3 size: 15 residues. Germline trimming cut 1 base from V and 5 bases from J; bases unmatched to any gene: 8. The CDR3 reads CSARATGFEHNEQFF. In DNA, the CDR3 is TGCAGTGCTAGAGCGACAGGGTTCGAACACAATGAGCAGTTCTTC.

This clonotype was detected a few times. The rearrangement links TRBV18 to TRBJ2-3; perhaps TRBD2 as D (5 bases). This CDR3 region has 13 residues. Germline V gives CDR1 KGHSH, CDR2 LQKENI. V was pared by 6 bases and J by 4 bases, with 11 bases between. The CDR3 DNA follows: TGTGCCAGCTCCCAACTAGAGCCAGATACGCAGTATTTT. It specifies CASSQLEPDTQYF.

This clonotype was observed many times. The gene calls are TRBV7-8 and TRBJ1-3; no clear D gene. This CDR3 is built from 13 residues. Germline V gene data show CDR1 as SGHVS and CDR2 as FQNEAQ. V was pared by 7 bases and J by 8 bases, with 15 bases between. The CDR3 spells CASTAPGEHTIYF. CDR3 DNA sequence: TGTGCCAGCACCGCGCCGGGAGAGCACACCATATATTTT.

The genes are TRBV10-2 and TRBJ2-2; maybe TRBD1 (6 bases). The CDR3 sequence is 15 residues long. Germline loops: CDR1 WSHSY, CDR2 SAAADI. Trimming took off 6 bases at V and 3 bases at J, with 14 bases between the two ends. The CDR3 loop is CASREQGVHTGELFF. In DNA form, the CDR3 reads TGCGCCAGCAGGGAACAGGGAGTACACACCGGGGAGCTGTTTTTT.

This clonotype was picked up many times. The chain carries TRBV9 and TRBJ2-1, with TRBD2 matching 8 bases. The CDR3 is 15 amino acids. V shed 0 bases and J 2 bases; nucleotides not matched to a gene: 1. Per germline, CDR1 SGDLS and CDR2 YYNGEE. The CDR3 sequence is CASSVAGGTYNEQFF. The DNA of the CDR3 is TGTGCCAGCAGCGTAGCGGGGGGGACCTACAATGAGCAGTTCTTC.

The chain joins TRBV24-1 to TRBJ2-1; either TRBD1 or TRBD2 may supply D (5 bases each). CDR1 is KGHDR, CDR2 SFDVKD, per germline. Trimming removed 12 bases from V and 0 bases from J, with 14 bases in between. The CDR3 is made up of 14 amino acids. The CDR3 is CAASGASSYNEQFF. CDR3 DNA: TGTGCCGCGTCCGGGGCCTCCTCCTACAATGAGCAGTTCTTC.

The rearrangement links TRBV18 to TRBJ2-7; no reliable D call. V lost 10 bases, J lost 0 bases, and 16 bases lay in between. Per germline, CDR1 KGHSH and CDR2 LQKENI. The CDR3 totals 14 residues. This CDR3 is CATSYGRNSYEQYF. DNA of the CDR3: TGTGCCACATCCTACGGACGGAACTCCTACGAGCAGTACTTC. Based on the CDR3 plus reference TRBV18 and TRBJ2-7, the full variable domain is NAGVMQNPRHLVRRRGQEARLRCSPMKGHSHVYWYRQLPEEGLKFMVYLQKENIIDESGMPKERFSAEFPKEGPSILRIQQVVRGDSAAYFCATSYGRNSYEQYFGPGTRLTVT.

V and J are TRBV7-2 and TRBJ1-2; 7 nucleotides agree with TRBD1. The CDR3 extends over 15 amino acids. Germline CDR1 SGHTA, CDR2 FQGNSA. Trimming removed 4 bases from V and 5 bases from J; junction bases left unmatched: 10. CDR3 protein: CASSSLGGTVYGYTF. CDR3 bases: TGTGCCAGCAGCTCCCTCGGCGGGACAGTATATGGCTACACCTTC.

V gene TRBV6-1 combines with J gene TRBJ2-7, with TRBD2 matching over 14 bases. Germline loops: CDR1 MNHNS, CDR2 SASEGT. V lost 6 bases and J lost 0; bases outside the gene matches: 7. The CDR3 is made up of 17 amino acids. The CDR3: CASRGTSGSTSSYEQYF. CDR3 nucleotide sequence: TGTGCCAGCAGGGGGACTAGCGGGAGCACCAGCTCCTACGAGCAGTACTTC.

With respect to this clonotype: Sequence at one end of the junction differs from germline and may be a read error. This chain uses TRBV4-3 with TRBJ2-1; no definite D call. This CDR3 is 12 amino acids long. CDR1 and CDR2 (germline): LGHNA, YSLEER. The CDR3 region is CASSQDRKYRIF. CDR3 bases: TGCGCCAGCAGCCAAGATCGGAAGTACCGGATCTTC.

This clonotype was seen repeatedly, ten times or more. The chain employs TRBV7-8 and TRBJ2-1; unclear D gene. The V end lost 1 base, the J end lost 3 bases, and 13 bases lay between the germline ends. Germline V gives CDR1 SGHVS, CDR2 FQNEAQ. The CDR3 has 16 residues. The CDR3 loop reads CASSLVGRSGYNEQFF. The CDR3 bases are TGTGCCAGCAGCTTAGTTGGCCGATCCGGCTACAATGAGCAGTTCTTC.

The rearrangement links TRBV20-1 to TRBJ1-4, with 8 bases fitting TRBD1. Germline V gene lookup returns CDR1 DFQATT and CDR2 SNEGSKA (reference sequence). V was pared by 6 bases and J by 7 bases, with 13 bases of the junction left unmatched. CDR3 length equals 15 residues. The CDR3 DNA is TGCAGTGCCCGAGACCCCCAGGGGGCAGGTGAAAAACTGTTTTTT. Translating it yields CSARDPQGAGEKLFF.

This clonotype was seen a few times. CDR3 sequence: CASSPTGYHTDTQYF. DNA for the CDR3: TGTGCCAGCAGTCCCACGGGCTACCACACAGATACGCAGTATTTT. The chain joins TRBV27 to TRBJ2-3; D ambiguous. The CDR3 totals 15 residues. Germline loops: CDR1 MNHEY, CDR2 SMNVEV (reference sequence). V lost 5 bases to trimming and J lost 2 bases, with 14 bases between them.

This clonotype was counted a few times. The chain carries TRBV7-8 and TRBJ1-2; 7 nucleotides line up with TRBD1. Trimming took 5 bases from V and 4 from J; bases not matched to a gene: 10. In germline, CDR1 is SGHVS, CDR2 FQNEAQ. This CDR3 is 15 amino acids long. CDR3 in amino acids: CASSRARGFTYGYTF. The CDR3 coding sequence is TGTGCCAGCAGCAGAGCCAGGGGGTTTACCTATGGCTACACCTTC. The whole variable domain, filled in from reference TRBV7-8 and TRBJ1-2, reads GAGVSQSPRYKVAKRGQDVALRCDPISGHVSLFWYQQALGQGPEFLTYFQNEAQLDKSGLPSDRFFAERPEGSVSTLKIQRTQQEDSAVYLCASSRARGFTYGYTFGSGTRLTVV.

The chain carries TRBV3-1 and TRBJ2-7; D gene uncertain. The V gene lost 1 base and the J gene lost 0 bases, with 10 bases spanning the gap. CDR1 and CDR2 from the germline V gene are LGHDT and YNNKEL (reference sequence). CDR3 length: 15 residues. The CDR3 loop reads CASSQVRLNSYEQYF. The CDR3 DNA reads TGTGCCAGCAGCCAAGTGCGGCTGAACTCCTACGAGCAGTACTTC.

This clonotype occurred many times. The chain combines TRBV7-9 with TRBJ2-7, with D perhaps matching TRBD2 (6 bases). The V and J ends lost 5 bases and 4 bases respectively, with 9 bases between them. CDR3 length: 12 amino acids. Germline V gene data show CDR1 as SEHNR and CDR2 as FQNEAQ (reference sequence). As DNA, the CDR3 is TGTGCCAGCAGCCCCCGGGGGTACGAGCAGTACTTC. Translation: CASSPRGYEQYF.

The chain joins TRBV10-3 to TRBJ2-3; TRBD1 agrees at 8 bases. The trim removed 5 bases at V and 3 bases at J, leaving 4 bases unmatched. Germline lookup yields CDR1 ENHRY and CDR2 SYGVKD. The CDR3 has 14 residues. The CDR3 DNA follows: TGTGCCATCAGTAAGACAGGGGCTACAGATACGCAGTATTTT. This encodes CAISKTGATDTQYF.

In this sample, this clonotype turned up a few times. The J gene is TRBJ2-5, the V gene TRBV12-3 or TRBV12-4; D not resolved. Deletions cut 0 bases from V and 4 bases from J, with 9 bases between. The CDR3 runs 14 residues. The CDR3 DNA sequence: TGTGCCAGCAGTTTAGCGGAGCTAATAGAGACCCAGTACTTC. Amino acid sequence: CASSLAELIETQYF.

V is TRBV5-1 and J is TRBJ2-7; 7 bases align to TRBD1. Per germline, CDR1 SGHRS and CDR2 YFSETQ. J was trimmed by 1 base and V by 4 bases; bases with no gene match: 8. The CDR3 is 15 amino acids. CDR3 region: CASSLTGARSYEQYF. CDR3 nucleotide sequence: TGCGCCAGCAGCCTTACAGGGGCCCGTTCCTACGAGCAGTACTTC.

J is TRBJ2-7 and V is TRBV7-9; D is uncertain. This CDR3 spans 11 amino acids. CDR1 is SEHNR, CDR2 FQNEAQ, per germline (reference sequence). Trimming removed 5 bases at V and 5 bases at J, with 7 bases between. CDR3 amino acids: CASSPIHEQYF. Written as DNA, the CDR3 is TGTGCCAGCAGCCCCATCCACGAGCAGTACTTC.

This clonotype has at least ten counts. The chain has TRBV25-1 and TRBJ2-7; D gene uncertain. V shed 3 bases and J shed 7 bases, with 7 bases lying between them. Germline CDR1 is MGHDK and CDR2 is SYGVNS. The CDR3 is 11 residues long. CDR3 sequence: CASSEVGEQYF. CDR3 DNA: TGTGCCAGCAGTGAGGTTGGGGAGCAGTACTTC.

The genes are TRBV7-9 and TRBJ2-1; the D call may be TRBD1 or TRBD2 (6 bases each). The germline V gene has CDR1 SEHNR and CDR2 FQNEAQ (reference sequence). V was pared by 1 base and J by 8 bases, with 9 bases between. CDR3 size: 13 residues. The DNA of the CDR3 is TGTGCCAGCAGCTTAGATGGGGGGCATGAGCAGTTCTTC. This sequence encodes CASSLDGGHEQFF.